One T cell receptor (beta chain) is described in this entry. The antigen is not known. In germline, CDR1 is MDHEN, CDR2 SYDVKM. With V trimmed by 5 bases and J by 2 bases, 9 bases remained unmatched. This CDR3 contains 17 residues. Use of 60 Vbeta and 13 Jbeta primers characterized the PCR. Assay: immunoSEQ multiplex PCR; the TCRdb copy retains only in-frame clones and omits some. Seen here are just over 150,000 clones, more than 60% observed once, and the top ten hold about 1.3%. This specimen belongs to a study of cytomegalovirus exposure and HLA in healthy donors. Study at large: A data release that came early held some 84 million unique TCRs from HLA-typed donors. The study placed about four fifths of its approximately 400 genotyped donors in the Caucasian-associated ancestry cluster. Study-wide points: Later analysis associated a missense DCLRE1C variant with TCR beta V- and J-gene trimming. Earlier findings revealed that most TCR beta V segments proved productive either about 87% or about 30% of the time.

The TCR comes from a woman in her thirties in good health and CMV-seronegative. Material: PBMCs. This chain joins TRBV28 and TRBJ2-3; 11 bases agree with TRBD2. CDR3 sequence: CASSPGTSGTVTDTQYF. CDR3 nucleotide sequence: TGTGCCAGCAGTCCCGGGACTAGCGGTACTGTCACAGATACGCAGTATTTT.